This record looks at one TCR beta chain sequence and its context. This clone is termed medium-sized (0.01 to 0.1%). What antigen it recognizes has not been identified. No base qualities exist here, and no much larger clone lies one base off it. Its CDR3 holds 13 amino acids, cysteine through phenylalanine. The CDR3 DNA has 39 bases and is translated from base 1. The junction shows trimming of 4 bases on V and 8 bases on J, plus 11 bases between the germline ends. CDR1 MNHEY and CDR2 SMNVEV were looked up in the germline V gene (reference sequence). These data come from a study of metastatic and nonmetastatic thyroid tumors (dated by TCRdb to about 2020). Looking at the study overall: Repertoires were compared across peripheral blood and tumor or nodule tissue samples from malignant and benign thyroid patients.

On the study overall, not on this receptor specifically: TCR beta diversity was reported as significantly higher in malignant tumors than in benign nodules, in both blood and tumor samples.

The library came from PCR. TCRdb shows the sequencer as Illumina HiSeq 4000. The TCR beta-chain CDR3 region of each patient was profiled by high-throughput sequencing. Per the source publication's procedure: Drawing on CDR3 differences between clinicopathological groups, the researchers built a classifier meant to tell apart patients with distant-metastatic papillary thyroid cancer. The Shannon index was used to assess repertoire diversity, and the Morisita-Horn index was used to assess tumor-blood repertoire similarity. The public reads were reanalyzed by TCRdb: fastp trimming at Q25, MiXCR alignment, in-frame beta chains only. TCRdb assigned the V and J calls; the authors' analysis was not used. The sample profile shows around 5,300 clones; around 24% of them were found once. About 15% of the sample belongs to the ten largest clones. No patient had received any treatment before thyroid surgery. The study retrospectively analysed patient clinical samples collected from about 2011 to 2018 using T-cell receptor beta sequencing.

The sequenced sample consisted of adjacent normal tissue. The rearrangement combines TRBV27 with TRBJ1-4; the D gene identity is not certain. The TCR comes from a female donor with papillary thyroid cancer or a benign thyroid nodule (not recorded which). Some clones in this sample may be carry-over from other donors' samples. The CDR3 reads CASSWSGREKLFF. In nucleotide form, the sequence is TGTGCCAGCAGTTGGTCCGGGAGGGAAAAACTGTTTTTT.